This T cell receptor (beta chain) was sequenced during a study of blood T cell repertoires in COVID-19. Study as a whole: COVID-19 samples, acute and convalescent, were from the United States, Italy and Spain. PBMCs, B-cell-depleted T cells, or T cells were the source of the cDNA or gDNA that made up the material.

The V segment lost 2 bases and the J segment 5 bases; nucleotides outside the gene matches: 6. The CDR3 is 15 residues long. The germline V gene encodes CDR1 SGHAT and CDR2 FQNNGV. This clone was picked up one time. As processed by the authors: By means of reference gene primer amplification, nucleated cell counts were estimated. Measured with immunoSEQ multiplex PCR; TCRdb has only the in-frame clones, and not every one. The V and J calls and clone size are taken from that table; D and trimming were inferred from the DNA. Here the sample spans about 92,000 clones, roughly nine tenths being singletons.

Sample: peripheral blood. The chain is built from TRBV11-2 and TRBJ2-7; 10 bases fit TRBD1. The sequence derives from a human donor with active COVID-19. The donor label of this sample is uncertain. This CDR3 reads CASSLRGQGINEQYF. The CDR3 DNA reads TGTGCCAGCAGCTTAAGGGGACAGGGGATCAACGAGCAGTACTTC.